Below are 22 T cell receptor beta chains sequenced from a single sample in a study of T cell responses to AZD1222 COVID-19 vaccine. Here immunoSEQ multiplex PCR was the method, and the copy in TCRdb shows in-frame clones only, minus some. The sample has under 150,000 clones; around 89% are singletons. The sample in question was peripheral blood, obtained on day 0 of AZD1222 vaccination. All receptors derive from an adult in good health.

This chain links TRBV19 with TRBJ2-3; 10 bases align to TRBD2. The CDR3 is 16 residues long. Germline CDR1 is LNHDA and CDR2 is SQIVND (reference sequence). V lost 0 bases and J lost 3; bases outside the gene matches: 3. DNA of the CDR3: TGTGCCAGTAGTATAGATGCTAGCGGGGGAACAGATACGCAGTATTTT. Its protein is CASSIDASGGTDTQYF. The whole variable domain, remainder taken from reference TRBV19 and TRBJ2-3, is DGGITQSPKYLFRKEGQNVTLSCEQNLNHDAMYWYRQDPGQGLRLIYYSQIVNDFQKGDIAEGYSVSREKKESFPLTVTSAQKNPTAFYLCASSIDASGGTDTQYFGPGTRLTVL.

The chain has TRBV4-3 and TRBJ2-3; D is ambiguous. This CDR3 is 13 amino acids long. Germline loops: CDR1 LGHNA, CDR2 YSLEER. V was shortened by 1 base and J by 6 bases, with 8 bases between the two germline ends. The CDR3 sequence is CASSQGGGDTQYF. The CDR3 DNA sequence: TGCGCCAGCAGCCAAGGGGGTGGGGATACGCAGTATTTT.

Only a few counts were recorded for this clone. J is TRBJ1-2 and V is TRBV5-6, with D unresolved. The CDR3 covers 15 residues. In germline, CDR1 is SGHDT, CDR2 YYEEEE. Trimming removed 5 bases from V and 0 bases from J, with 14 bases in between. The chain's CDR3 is CASSPTATTNYGYTF. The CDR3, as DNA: TGTGCCAGCAGTCCTACAGCAACAACTAACTATGGCTACACCTTC.

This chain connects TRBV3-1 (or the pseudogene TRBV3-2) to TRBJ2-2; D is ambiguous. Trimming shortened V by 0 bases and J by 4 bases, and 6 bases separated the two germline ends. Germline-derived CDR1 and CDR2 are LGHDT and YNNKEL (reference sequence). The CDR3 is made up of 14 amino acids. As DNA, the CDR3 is TGTGCCAGCAGCCAAGAGCGACCCACCGGGGAGCTGTTTTTT. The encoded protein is CASSQERPTGELFF.

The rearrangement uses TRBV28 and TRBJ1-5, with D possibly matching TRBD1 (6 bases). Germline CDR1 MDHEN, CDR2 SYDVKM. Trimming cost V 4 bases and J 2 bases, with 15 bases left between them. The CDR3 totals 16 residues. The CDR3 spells CASSSPQGLGNQPQHF. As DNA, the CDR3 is TGTGCCAGCAGTTCCCCACAGGGCCTTGGCAATCAGCCCCAGCATTTT.

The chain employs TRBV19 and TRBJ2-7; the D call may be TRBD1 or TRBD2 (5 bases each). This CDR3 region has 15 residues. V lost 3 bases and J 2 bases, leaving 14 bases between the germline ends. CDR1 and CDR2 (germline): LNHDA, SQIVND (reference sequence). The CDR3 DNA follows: TGTGCCAGTAGTATGAAGAGGGACGGTACCTACGAGCAGTACTTC. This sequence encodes CASSMKRDGTYEQYF.

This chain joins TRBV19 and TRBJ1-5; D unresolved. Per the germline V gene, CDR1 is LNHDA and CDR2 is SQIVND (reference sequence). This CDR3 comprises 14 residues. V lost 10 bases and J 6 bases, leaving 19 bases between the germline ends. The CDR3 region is CATRGILHTQPQHF. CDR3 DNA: TGTGCCACCCGCGGAATCTTGCACACTCAGCCCCAGCATTTT.

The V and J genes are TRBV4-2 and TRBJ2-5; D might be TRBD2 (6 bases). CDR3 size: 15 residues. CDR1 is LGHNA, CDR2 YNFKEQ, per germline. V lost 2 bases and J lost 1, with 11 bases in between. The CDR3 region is CASSQFGGSQETQYF. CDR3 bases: TGTGCCAGCAGCCAATTCGGAGGGTCCCAAGAGACCCAGTACTTC.

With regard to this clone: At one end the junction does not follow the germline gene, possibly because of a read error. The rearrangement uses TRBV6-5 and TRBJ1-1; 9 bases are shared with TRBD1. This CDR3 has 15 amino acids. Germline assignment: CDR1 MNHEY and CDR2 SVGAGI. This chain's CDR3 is CASSFTGTGNNEAFF. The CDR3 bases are TGTGCCAGCAGTTTCACGGGGACAGGGAACAATGAAGCTTTCTTT.

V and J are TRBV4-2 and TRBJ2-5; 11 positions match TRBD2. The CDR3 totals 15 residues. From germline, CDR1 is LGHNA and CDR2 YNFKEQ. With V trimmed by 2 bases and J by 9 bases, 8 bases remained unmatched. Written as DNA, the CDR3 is TGTGCCAGCAGCCAACCTAGCGGGGGGTCCCTGTCCCAGTACTTC. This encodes CASSQPSGGSLSQYF.

CDR3 residues: CASSDKGDMRAFF. In nucleotides, the CDR3 is TGTGCCAGCAGTGATAAGGGTGATATGCGAGCTTTCTTT. The chain combines TRBV6-1 with TRBJ1-1; D uncertain. The CDR3 spans 13 residues. V gave up 3 bases and J gave up 10 bases, with 15 bases separating them. Germline CDR1 reads MNHNS; CDR2 reads SASEGT.

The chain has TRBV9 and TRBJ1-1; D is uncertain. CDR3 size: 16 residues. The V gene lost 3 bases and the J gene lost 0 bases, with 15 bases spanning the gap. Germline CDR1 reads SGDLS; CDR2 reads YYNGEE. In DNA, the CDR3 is TGTGCCAGCAGCGCGAGCGGAACCTCAATGAACACTGAAGCTTTCTTT. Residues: CASSASGTSMNTEAFF.

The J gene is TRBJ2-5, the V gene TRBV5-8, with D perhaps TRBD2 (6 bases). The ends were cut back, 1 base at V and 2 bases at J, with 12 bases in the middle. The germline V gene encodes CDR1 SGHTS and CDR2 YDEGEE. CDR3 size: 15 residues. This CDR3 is CASSLQGGGQETQYF. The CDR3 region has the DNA TGTGCCAGCAGCTTGCAGGGAGGAGGGCAAGAGACCCAGTACTTC.

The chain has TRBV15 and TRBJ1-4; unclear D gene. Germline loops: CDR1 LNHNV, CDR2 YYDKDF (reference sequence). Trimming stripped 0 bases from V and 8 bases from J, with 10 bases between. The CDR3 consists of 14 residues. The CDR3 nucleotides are TGTGCCACCAGCAGAGATCAGGAGGTGGAAAAACTGTTTTTT. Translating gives CATSRDQEVEKLFF.

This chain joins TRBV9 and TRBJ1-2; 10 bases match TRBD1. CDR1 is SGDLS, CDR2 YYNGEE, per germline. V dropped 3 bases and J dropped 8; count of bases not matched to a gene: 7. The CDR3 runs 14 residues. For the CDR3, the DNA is TGTGCCAGCAGCGGAGGGACAGGGGAAGGAGGCTACACCTTC. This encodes CASSGGTGEGGYTF.

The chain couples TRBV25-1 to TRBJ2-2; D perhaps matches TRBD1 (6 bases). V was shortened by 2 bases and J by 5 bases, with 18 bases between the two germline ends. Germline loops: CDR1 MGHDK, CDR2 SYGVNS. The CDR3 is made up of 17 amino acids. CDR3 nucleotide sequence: TGTGCCAGCAGTGAAGTCGTCGGTCAGGGGCGGACCGGGGAGCTGTTTTTT. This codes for CASSEVVGQGRTGELFF.

CDR3 sequence (DNA): TGTGCCAGCAGCGGACAGGGCGCGGTTCGGGGAAATTCACCCCTCCACTTT. It translates to CASSGQGAVRGNSPLHF. The rearrangement uses TRBV2 and TRBJ1-6; 8 bases are shared with TRBD1. The CDR3 has 17 amino acids. After removal of 6 bases from V and 7 bases from J, the junction contained 14 bases not matched to a gene. The germline CDR1 and CDR2 sequences are SNHLY and FYNNEI.

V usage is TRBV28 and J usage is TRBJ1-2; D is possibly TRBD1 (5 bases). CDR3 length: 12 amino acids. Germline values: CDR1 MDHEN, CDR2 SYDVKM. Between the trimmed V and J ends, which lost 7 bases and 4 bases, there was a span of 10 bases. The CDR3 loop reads CASIRQGYGYTF. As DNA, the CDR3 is TGTGCCAGCATCAGGCAGGGCTATGGCTACACCTTC.

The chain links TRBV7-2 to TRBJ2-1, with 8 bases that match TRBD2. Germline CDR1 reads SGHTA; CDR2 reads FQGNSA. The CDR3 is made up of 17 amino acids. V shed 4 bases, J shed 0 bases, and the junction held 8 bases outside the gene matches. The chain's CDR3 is CASSSHRGGSSYNEQFF. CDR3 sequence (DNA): TGTGCCAGCAGCTCGCATCGGGGGGGCAGCTCCTACAATGAGCAGTTCTTC.

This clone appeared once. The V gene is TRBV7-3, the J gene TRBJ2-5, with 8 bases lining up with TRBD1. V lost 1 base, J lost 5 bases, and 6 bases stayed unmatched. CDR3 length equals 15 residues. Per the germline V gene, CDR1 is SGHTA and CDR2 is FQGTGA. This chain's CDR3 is CASSLNQGAWETQYF. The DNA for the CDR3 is TGTGCCAGCAGCTTAAATCAGGGGGCTTGGGAGACCCAGTACTTC.

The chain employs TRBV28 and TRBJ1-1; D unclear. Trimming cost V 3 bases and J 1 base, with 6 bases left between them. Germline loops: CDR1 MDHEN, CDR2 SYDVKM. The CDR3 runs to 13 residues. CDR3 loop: CASSFDGNTEAFF. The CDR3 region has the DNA TGTGCCAGCAGTTTTGATGGGAACACTGAAGCTTTCTTT.

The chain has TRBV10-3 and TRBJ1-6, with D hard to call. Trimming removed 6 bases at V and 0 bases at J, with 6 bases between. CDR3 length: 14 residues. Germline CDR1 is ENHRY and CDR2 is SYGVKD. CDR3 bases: TGTGCCATCAGAACGAGCTCCTATAATTCACCCCTCCACTTT. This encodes CAIRTSSYNSPLHF.